These 28 T cell receptor beta chains share one sample of origin, sequenced in a study of blood T cells in healthy people across ages. A second PCR, run for roughly 6 to 11 cycles, used a sample-barcoded 5' primer plus a J-beta primer mix. TCRdb redid the calling of the 5' RACE reads with MiXCR, one entry per CDR3 protein. This sample has 380,000 or so distinct CDR3 sequences, with roughly half found just once. The sample taken for sequencing was blood. The receptors originated from a man between 60 and 75 years old in good health.

There are many counts of this clonotype. This chain links TRBV5-1 with TRBJ2-3; D possibly matches TRBD1 or TRBD2 (5 bases each). The V and J ends lost 5 bases and 0 bases respectively, with 10 bases between them. Germline CDR1 and CDR2: SGHRS and YFSETQ. The CDR3 loop spans 14 amino acids. The CDR3 coding sequence is TGCGCCAGCAGAGAGGGGCGTAGCACAGATACGCAGTATTTT. Translating it yields CASREGRSTDTQYF.

V usage is TRBV5-6 and J usage is TRBJ2-7; D is undetermined. In germline, CDR1 is SGHDT, CDR2 YYEEEE. The length of the CDR3 is 13 residues. The ends were cut back, 3 bases at V and 4 bases at J, with 11 bases in the middle. The CDR3 protein is CASSSPHLYEQYF. As DNA, the CDR3 is TGTGCCAGCAGCTCGCCCCATCTGTACGAGCAGTACTTC.

This clonotype was counted ten times or more. The CDR3 sequence: CASSFQANYGYTF. Written as DNA, the CDR3 is TGTGCCAGCAGCTTTCAAGCTAACTATGGCTACACCTTC. J is TRBJ1-2 and V is TRBV7-2; D is unresolved. This CDR3 spans 13 amino acids. The ends were cut back, 3 bases at V and 0 bases at J, with 5 bases in the middle. Germline values: CDR1 SGHTA, CDR2 FQGNSA.

This sequence joins TRBV4-3 and TRBJ2-1; 7 bases fit TRBD1. Germline CDR1 LGHNA, CDR2 YSLEER. V lost 4 bases and J lost 0; bases outside the gene matches: 12. This CDR3 is 18 amino acids long. CDR3 amino acids: CASSLRGDRASSYNEQFF. Here the CDR3 DNA reads TGCGCCAGCAGCCTCAGAGGAGACAGGGCGAGCTCCTACAATGAGCAGTTCTTC.

This clonotype was seen more than once but under ten times. This rearrangement joins TRBV5-1 to TRBJ2-3; D remains unclear. CDR3 length: 14 amino acids. Trimming cost V 1 base and J 2 bases, with 8 bases left between them. Germline V gene data show CDR1 as SGHRS and CDR2 as YFSETQ. The CDR3 reads CASSLFSSTDTQYF. CDR3 sequence (DNA): TGCGCCAGCAGCTTGTTTAGCTCCACAGATACGCAGTATTTT. The full variable domain, completed using reference TRBV5-1 and TRBJ2-3, is KAGVTQTPRYLIKTRGQQVTLSCSPISGHRSVSWYQQTPGQGLQFLFEYFSETQRNKGNFPGRFSGRQFSNSRSEMNVSTLELGDSALYLCASSLFSSTDTQYFGPGTRLTVL.

V usage is TRBV7-8 and J usage is TRBJ2-4; D might be TRBD2 (6 bases). The V end lost 3 bases, the J end lost 13 bases, and 10 bases lay between the germline ends. Germline CDR1 reads SGHVS; CDR2 reads FQNEAQ. This CDR3 has 11 residues. The CDR3 region has the DNA TGTGCCAGCAGCTTGGGGACTGTGCAGTACTTC. Translated, it gives CASSLGTVQYF.

The rearrangement uses TRBV20-1 and TRBJ2-7, with 9 bases that match TRBD1. There are 17 residues in the CDR3. CDR1 and CDR2 from the germline V gene are DFQATT and SNEGSKA (reference sequence). Trimming at V came to 1 base and at J to 5 bases, leaving 15 bases not matched to a gene. CDR3 coding DNA: TGCAGTGCTAGAGTTCTACCCCCCGGGACAGGGCCTCACGAGCAGTACTTC. Amino acid sequence: CSARVLPPGTGPHEQYF.

This clonotype occurred a few times. V gene TRBV29-1 combines with J gene TRBJ2-5, with TRBD2 matching over 14 bases. J lost 4 bases, V lost 7 bases, and 5 bases had no gene match. In germline, CDR1 is SQVTM, CDR2 ANQGSEA. The CDR3 runs 14 residues. This chain's CDR3 is CSAGTSGRPETQYF. CDR3 nucleotides: TGCAGCGCCGGGACTAGCGGGAGACCAGAGACCCAGTACTTC.

This clonotype has just a few counts. The V gene is TRBV15, the J gene TRBJ2-3, with a weak D call TRBD2 (6 bases). This CDR3 has 16 amino acids. Germline lookup yields CDR1 LNHNV and CDR2 YYDKDF (reference sequence). V lost 5 bases to trimming and J lost 2 bases, with 17 bases between them. DNA of the CDR3: TGTGCCACCAGCGTAGGCCCGGGACTTCCCACAGATACGCAGTATTTT. Its translation is CATSVGPGLPTDTQYF.

J is TRBJ2-5 and V is TRBV28, with D perhaps matching TRBD1 (6 bases). V lost 1 base and J lost 3, with 9 bases in between. From germline, CDR1 is MDHEN and CDR2 SYDVKM. This CDR3 contains 14 residues. CDR3 region: CASSLFRGEETQYF. As DNA, the CDR3 is TGTGCCAGCAGTTTATTCAGGGGAGAAGAGACCCAGTACTTC.

The chain combines TRBV2 with TRBJ1-2; D not certain. This CDR3 has 14 residues. The germline V gene encodes CDR1 SNHLY and CDR2 FYNNEI. V lost 4 bases and J 1 base, leaving 10 bases between the germline ends. For the CDR3, the DNA is TGTGCCAGCAGTGGCCAAACAGATAACTATGGCTACACCTTC. Its protein product is CASSGQTDNYGYTF.

The J gene is TRBJ2-7, the V gene TRBV6-2 or TRBV6-3; TRBD1 or TRBD2 may be the D gene (6 bases each). The assigned J gene may be wrong: the sequence end matches TRBJ2-5 better. The CDR3 has 14 amino acids. Germline V gives CDR1 MNHEY, CDR2 SVGEGT. The CDR3 region is CASSYPHREATQYF. The CDR3 DNA sequence: TGTGCCAGCAGTTACCCCCACAGGGAGGCGACCCAGTACTTC.

The genes are TRBV27 and TRBJ1-2, with D hard to call. This CDR3 spans 12 amino acids. V was cut by 6 bases and J by 8 bases, with 13 bases left in between. CDR1 is MNHEY and CDR2 is SMNVEV in the germline V gene (reference sequence). The chain's CDR3 is CASRAAQGGYTF. In nucleotides, the CDR3 is TGTGCCAGCAGGGCAGCCCAAGGAGGCTACACCTTC.

V and J are TRBV7-2 and TRBJ2-1; 7 bases agree with TRBD2. CDR3 length: 16 amino acids. Trimming took 7 bases from V and 0 from J; bases not matched to a gene: 9. From germline, CDR1 is SGHTA and CDR2 FQGNSA. The CDR3 reads CASIWRAGSSYNEQFF. CDR3 nucleotides: TGTGCCAGCATTTGGAGAGCGGGAAGCTCCTACAATGAGCAGTTCTTC.

This clonotype was counted ten times or more. This chain joins TRBV4-3 and TRBJ2-1; 10 bases agree with TRBD2. The ends lost 0 bases at V and 9 bases at J; junction bases unmatched: 11. This CDR3 is 17 amino acids long. Per the germline V gene, CDR1 is LGHNA and CDR2 is YSLEER. CDR3 bases: TGCGCCAGCAGCCAAGATTGGAGCGGGAGGGCCTGGAGTGAGCAGTTCTTC. Its translation is CASSQDWSGRAWSEQFF.

The chain employs TRBV7-2 and TRBJ2-1; 8 bases fit TRBD2. V lost 0 bases to trimming and J lost 15 bases; unmatched junction nucleotides: 13. This CDR3 contains 15 residues. CDR1 SGHTA and CDR2 FQGNSA come from the germline V gene. This CDR3 reads CASSLAGRFGGASFF. CDR3 sequence (DNA): TGTGCCAGCAGCTTAGCTGGGCGGTTCGGGGGGGCCTCGTTCTTC.

The sample holds many counts of this clonotype. The rearrangement joins TRBV25-1 to TRBJ1-5, with D uncertain. CDR1 is MGHDK, CDR2 SYGVNS, per germline. There are 13 residues in the CDR3. Deletions cut 4 bases from V and 4 bases from J, with 8 bases between. The CDR3 loop is CASSASGNQPQHF. The CDR3 DNA sequence: TGTGCCAGCAGTGCGTCGGGAAATCAGCCCCAGCATTTT.

This rearrangement joins TRBV21-1 to TRBJ2-7; TRBD1 reflects the table's D call only, with no check against the DNA. TRBV21-1 is termed a pseudogene. This CDR3 has 13 residues. CDR3 region: CASSGDRAYEQYF. The CDR3, as DNA: TGTGCCAGCAGCGGCGACAGGGCCTACGAGCAGTACTTC.

As concerns this clonotype: Possible read error: a much larger clone is one base away. CDR3 sequence reads: CSVEGGQGEADYTF. As DNA, the CDR3 is TGCAGCGTTGAGGGGGGACAGGGAGAGGCTGACTACACCTTC. The V call is TRBV29-1, the J call TRBJ1-2; 9 bases line up with TRBD1. The CDR3 sequence is 14 residues long. The V gene end was trimmed by 3 bases and the J gene end by 10 bases; junction bases not matched to a gene: 12. Germline assignment: CDR1 SQVTM and CDR2 ANQGSEA.

The chain is built from TRBV27 and TRBJ2-1; 9 positions agree with TRBD2. This CDR3 is built from 15 residues. Losses at the gene ends were 5 bases for V and 9 bases for J; bases not matched to a gene: 11. From germline, CDR1 is MNHEY and CDR2 SMNVEV (reference sequence). The CDR3 loop is CASSNLAGPTSEQFF. CDR3 coding DNA: TGTGCCAGCAGTAATCTAGCGGGGCCCACAAGTGAGCAGTTCTTC.

The chain combines TRBV7-9 with TRBJ2-1; 12 bases are shared with TRBD2. Looked up from germline, CDR1 is SEHNR and CDR2 is FQNEAQ (reference sequence). The CDR3 spans 15 residues. J was trimmed by 9 bases and V by 5 bases; bases with no gene match: 8. The chain's CDR3 is CASSPTSGRRGEQFF. The CDR3 DNA reads as TGTGCCAGCAGCCCGACTAGCGGGAGACGGGGTGAGCAGTTCTTC.

The V and J genes are TRBV9 and TRBJ1-1; D unresolved. The CDR3 sequence is 15 residues long. Looked up from germline, CDR1 is SGDLS and CDR2 is YYNGEE. V gave up 0 bases and J gave up 0 bases, with 9 bases separating them. The CDR3 loop is CASSVAGSMNTEAFF. In DNA form, the CDR3 reads TGTGCCAGCAGCGTAGCGGGAAGCATGAACACTGAAGCTTTCTTT. The full variable domain, with the rest looked up from reference TRBV9 and TRBJ1-1, is DSGVTQTPKHLITATGQRVTLRCSPRSGDLSVYWYQQSLDQGLQFLIQYYNGEERAKGNILERFSAQQFPDLHSELNLSSLELGDSALYFCASSVAGSMNTEAFFGQGTRLTVV.

The chain recombines TRBV20-1 with TRBJ2-2; 7 positions match TRBD1. CDR1 and CDR2 from the germline V gene are DFQATT and SNEGSKA (reference sequence). V was pared by 1 base and J by 2 bases, with 4 bases of the junction left unmatched. This CDR3 contains 15 residues. CDR3 bases: TGCAGTGCTAGAGCCGGGACAGCTAACACCGGGGAGCTGTTTTTT. Translating it yields CSARAGTANTGELFF.

The chain is built from TRBV2 and TRBJ1-5; tentative D call: TRBD1 (6 bases). Germline assignment: CDR1 SNHLY and CDR2 FYNNEI. V lost 7 bases to trimming and J lost 3 bases, with 16 bases between them. The CDR3 extends over 15 amino acids. The chain's CDR3 is CASTQGGNHNQPQHF. The CDR3 coding sequence is TGTGCCAGCACCCAAGGGGGGAACCACAATCAGCCCCAGCATTTT. Complete variable domain (other parts from reference TRBV2 and TRBJ1-5): EPEVTQTPSHQVTQMGQEVILRCVPISNHLYFYWYRQILGQKVEFLVSFYNNEISEKSEIFDDQFSVERPDGSNFTLKIRSTKLEDSAMYFCASTQGGNHNQPQHFGDGTRLSIL.

This clonotype showed up just once. This CDR3 reads CASSKPGQGAREQYF. Written as DNA, the CDR3 is TGTGCCAGCTCAAAGCCGGGACAGGGGGCAAGGGAGCAGTACTTC. The genes are TRBV18 and TRBJ2-5; 12 bases align to TRBD1. Germline values: CDR1 KGHSH, CDR2 LQKENI. Trimming took 5 bases from V and 11 from J; bases not matched to a gene: 12. CDR3 size: 15 residues.

This clonotype has just a few counts. The chain combines TRBV11-2 with TRBJ2-5, with 10 bases lining up with TRBD1. This CDR3 is 15 amino acids long. Germline V gene sequence: CDR1 SGHAT, CDR2 FQNNGV. V shed 5 bases and J 5 bases; nucleotides not matched to a gene: 8. CDR3 protein: CASSTRTGGEETQYF. CDR3 bases: TGTGCCAGCAGCACCCGGACAGGGGGAGAGGAGACCCAGTACTTC.

V and J are TRBV6-1 and TRBJ2-4; D is perhaps TRBD2 (5 bases). The J call could be wrong; TRBJ2-7 is a better fit for the DNA end. CDR1 and CDR2 (germline): MNHNS, SASEGT. This CDR3 has 15 amino acids. CDR3 protein: CASRAAWTGTYEQYF. The CDR3 DNA is TGTGCCAGCAGGGCTGCCTGGACTGGGACCTACGAGCAGTACTTC.

This clonotype was counted only a few times. The chain has TRBV7-2 and TRBJ2-1; 9 bases are shared with TRBD2. The CDR3 is 15 amino acids. The germline CDR1 and CDR2 sequences are SGHTA and FQGNSA. The trim removed 4 bases at V and 7 bases at J, leaving 8 bases unmatched. CDR3 coding DNA: TGTGCCAGCAGCTCGATAGCGGGAGTGGGTAATGAGCAGTTCTTC. As protein: CASSSIAGVGNEQFF.